Detailed here is one T cell receptor beta chain. The source of the sample is a study of blood T cell repertoires in COVID-19. Study-level background: Both acute and convalescent COVID-19 samples were obtained from the United States, Italy and Spain. Nucleic acid was either cDNA or gDNA, and it came from T cells, B-cell-depleted T cells, or PBMCs.

Per the study methods: Scientists estimated how many nucleated cells there were by amplifying reference gene primers. Using immunoSEQ multiplex PCR, the repertoire was profiled, and TCRdb retains in-frame clones only, with some absent. That table supplies the V and J calls and clone size; D and trimming were determined from the DNA. The profile shows about 190,000 clones, roughly 80% of them singletons. V dropped 4 bases and J dropped 7 bases, with 17 bases sitting between them. Germline assignment: CDR1 GTSNPN and CDR2 SVGIG (reference sequence). The CDR3 is 14 amino acids. The specimen was peripheral blood. This TCR came from a woman in her 50s with acute or convalescent COVID-19. V and J are TRBV30 and TRBJ1-5; tentative D call: TRBD1 (5 bases). The chain's CDR3 is CAWTPGGVGQPQHF. For the CDR3, the DNA is TGTGCCTGGACCCCGGGGGGGGTCGGCCAGCCCCAGCATTTT.